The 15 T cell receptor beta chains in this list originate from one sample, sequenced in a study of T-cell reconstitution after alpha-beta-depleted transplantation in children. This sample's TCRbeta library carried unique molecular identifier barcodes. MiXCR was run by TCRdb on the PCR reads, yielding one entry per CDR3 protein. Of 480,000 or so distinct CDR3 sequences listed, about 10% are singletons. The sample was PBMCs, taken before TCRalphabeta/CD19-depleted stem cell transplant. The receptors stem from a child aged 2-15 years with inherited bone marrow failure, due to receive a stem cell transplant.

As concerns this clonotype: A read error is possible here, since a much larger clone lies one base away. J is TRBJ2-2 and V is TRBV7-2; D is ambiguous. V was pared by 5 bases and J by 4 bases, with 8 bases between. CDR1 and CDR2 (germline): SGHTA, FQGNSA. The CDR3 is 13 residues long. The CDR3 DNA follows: TGTGCCAGCAGCAGAGACCCCACCGGGGAGCTGTTTTTT. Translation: CASSRDPTGELFF. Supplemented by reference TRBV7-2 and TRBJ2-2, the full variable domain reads GAGVSQSPSNKVTEKGKDVELRCDPISGHTALYWYRQSLGQGLEFLIYFQGNSAPDKSGLPSDRFSAERTGGSVSTLTIQRTQQEDSAVYLCASSRDPTGELFFGEGSRLTVL.

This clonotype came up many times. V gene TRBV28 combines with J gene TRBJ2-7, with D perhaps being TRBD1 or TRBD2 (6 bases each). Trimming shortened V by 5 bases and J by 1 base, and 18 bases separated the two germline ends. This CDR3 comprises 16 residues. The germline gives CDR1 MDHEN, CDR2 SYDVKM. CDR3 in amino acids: CASSPGATGGSYEQYF. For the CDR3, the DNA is TGTGCCAGCAGTCCGGGGGCGACGGGCGGATCCTACGAGCAGTACTTC.

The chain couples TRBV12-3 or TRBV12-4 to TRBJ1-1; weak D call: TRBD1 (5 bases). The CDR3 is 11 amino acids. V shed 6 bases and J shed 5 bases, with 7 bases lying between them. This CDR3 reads CASRGGTEAFF. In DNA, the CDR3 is TGTGCCAGCAGGGGGGGAACTGAAGCTTTCTTT.

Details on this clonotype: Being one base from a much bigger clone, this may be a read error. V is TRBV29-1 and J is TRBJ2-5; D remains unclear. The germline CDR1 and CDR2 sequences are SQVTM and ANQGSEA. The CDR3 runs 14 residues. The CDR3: CSVMVRAHQKTQYF. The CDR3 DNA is TGCAGCGTTATGGTCCGGGCGCACCAAAAGACCCAGTACTTC.

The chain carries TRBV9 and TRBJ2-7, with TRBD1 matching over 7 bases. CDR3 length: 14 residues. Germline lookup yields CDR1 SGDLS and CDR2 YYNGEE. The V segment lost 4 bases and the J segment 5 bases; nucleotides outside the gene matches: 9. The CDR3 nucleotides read TGTGCCAGCAGCCCCCGACAGGGAGTCCACGAGCAGTACTTC. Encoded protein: CASSPRQGVHEQYF.

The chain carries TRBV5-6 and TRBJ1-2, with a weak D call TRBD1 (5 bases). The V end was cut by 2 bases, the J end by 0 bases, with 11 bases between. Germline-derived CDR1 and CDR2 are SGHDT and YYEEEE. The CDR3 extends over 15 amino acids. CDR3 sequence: CASSFSGKANYGYTF. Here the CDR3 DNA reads TGTGCCAGCAGCTTTTCAGGGAAGGCTAACTATGGCTACACCTTC.

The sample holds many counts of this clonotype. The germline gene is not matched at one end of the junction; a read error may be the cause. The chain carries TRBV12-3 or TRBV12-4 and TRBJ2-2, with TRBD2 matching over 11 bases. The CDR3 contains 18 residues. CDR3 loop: CASSLEVWGLADTGELFF. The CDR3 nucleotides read TGTGCCAGCAGCTTAGAGGTTTGGGGACTAGCGGACACCGGGGAGCTGTTTTTT.

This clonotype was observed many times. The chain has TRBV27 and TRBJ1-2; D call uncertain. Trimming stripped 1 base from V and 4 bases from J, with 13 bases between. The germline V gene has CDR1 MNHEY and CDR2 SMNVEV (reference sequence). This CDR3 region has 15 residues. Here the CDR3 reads CASSLFASVSYGYTF. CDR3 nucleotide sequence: TGTGCCAGCAGTTTATTTGCGTCGGTGTCCTATGGCTACACCTTC.

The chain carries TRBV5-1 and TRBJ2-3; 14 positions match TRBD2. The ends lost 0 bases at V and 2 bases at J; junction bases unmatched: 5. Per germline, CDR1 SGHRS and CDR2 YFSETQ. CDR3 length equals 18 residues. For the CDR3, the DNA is TGCGCCAGCAGCTTGGGAGGACTAGCGGGGGGTTACACAGATACGCAGTATTTT. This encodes CASSLGGLAGGYTDTQYF. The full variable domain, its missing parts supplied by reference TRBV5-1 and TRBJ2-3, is KAGVTQTPRYLIKTRGQQVTLSCSPISGHRSVSWYQQTPGQGLQFLFEYFSETQRNKGNFPGRFSGRQFSNSRSEMNVSTLELGDSALYLCASSLGGLAGGYTDTQYFGPGTRLTVL.

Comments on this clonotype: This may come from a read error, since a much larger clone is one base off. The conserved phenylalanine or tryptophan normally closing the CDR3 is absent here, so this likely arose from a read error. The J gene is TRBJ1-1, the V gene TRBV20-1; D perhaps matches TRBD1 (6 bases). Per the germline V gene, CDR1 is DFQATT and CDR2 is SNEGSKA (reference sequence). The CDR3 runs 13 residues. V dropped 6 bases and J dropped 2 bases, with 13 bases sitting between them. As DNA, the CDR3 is TGCAGTGCCCGGAGGGGGGTTAACACTGAAGCTTTCTCT. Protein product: CSARRGVNTEAFS.

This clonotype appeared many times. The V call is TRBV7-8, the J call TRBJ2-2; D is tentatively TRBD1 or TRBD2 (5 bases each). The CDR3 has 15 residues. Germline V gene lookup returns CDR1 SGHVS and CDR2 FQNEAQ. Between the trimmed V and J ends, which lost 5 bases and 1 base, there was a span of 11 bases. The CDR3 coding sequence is TGTGCCAGCAGCCGGGGAAGGGGGAACACCGGGGAGCTGTTTTTT. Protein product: CASSRGRGNTGELFF. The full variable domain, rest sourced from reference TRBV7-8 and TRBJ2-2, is GAGVSQSPRYKVAKRGQDVALRCDPISGHVSLFWYQQALGQGPEFLTYFQNEAQLDKSGLPSDRFFAERPEGSVSTLKIQRTQQEDSAVYLCASSRGRGNTGELFFGEGSRLTVL.

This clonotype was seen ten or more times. CDR3 sequence (DNA): TGTGCCAGCAGGAGGGGGTTGGGGCAGCCCCAGCATTTT. Encoded protein: CASRRGLGQPQHF. The chain carries TRBV6-1 and TRBJ1-5, with D possibly being TRBD1 (6 bases). This CDR3 is built from 13 residues. V gave up 6 bases and J gave up 7 bases, with 13 bases separating them. Germline V gene data show CDR1 as MNHNS and CDR2 as SASEGT.

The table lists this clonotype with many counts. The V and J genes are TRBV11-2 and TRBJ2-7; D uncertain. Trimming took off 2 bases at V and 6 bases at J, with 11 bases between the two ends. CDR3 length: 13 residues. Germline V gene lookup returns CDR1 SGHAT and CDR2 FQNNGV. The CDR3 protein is CASSLSLPGEQYF. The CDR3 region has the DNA TGTGCCAGCAGCTTAAGCTTACCGGGCGAGCAGTACTTC.

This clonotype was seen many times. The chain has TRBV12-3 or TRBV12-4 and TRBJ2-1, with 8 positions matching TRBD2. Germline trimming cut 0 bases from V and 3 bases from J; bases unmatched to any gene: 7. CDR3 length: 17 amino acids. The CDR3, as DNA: TGTGCCAGCAGTTTAGCCCGTGGCGGGGGGCTCTACAATGAGCAGTTCTTC. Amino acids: CASSLARGGGLYNEQFF.

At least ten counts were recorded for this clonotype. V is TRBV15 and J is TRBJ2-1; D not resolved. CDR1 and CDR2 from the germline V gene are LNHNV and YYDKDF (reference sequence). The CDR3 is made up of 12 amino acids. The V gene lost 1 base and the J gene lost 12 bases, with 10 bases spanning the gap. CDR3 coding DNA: TGTGCCACCAGCAGAGCCACCGAGTCGCAGTTCTTC. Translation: CATSRATESQFF.